This passage covers 31 T cell receptor beta chains from one sample sequenced in a study of blood T cell repertoires in COVID-19. Clones were read by immunoSEQ multiplex PCR, and TCRdb kept only the in-frame ones, dropping some. Found here are 300,000 to 350,000 clones, 70% to 90% of them singletons; the top ten hold roughly 2%. Sequenced material: PBMCs or T cells enriched from blood (not recorded which). The receptors were gathered from a man younger than 45 who had recovered from COVID-19.

The chain employs TRBV19 and TRBJ1-4; the match to TRBD1 covers 7 bases. CDR1 and CDR2 from the germline V gene are LNHDA and SQIVND (reference sequence). The CDR3 totals 14 residues. Trimming removed 7 bases from V and 4 bases from J; junction bases left unmatched: 6. CDR3 in amino acids: CASNLQGNNEKLFF. CDR3 nucleotide sequence: TGTGCCAGTAACCTACAGGGGAATAATGAAAAACTGTTTTTT.

This rearrangement joins TRBV5-4 to TRBJ2-3, with a possible D match to TRBD2 (6 bases). The V and J ends lost 4 bases and 1 base respectively, with 10 bases between them. The CDR3 is made up of 14 amino acids. Germline V gene data show CDR1 as SGHNT and CDR2 as YYREEE (reference sequence). In DNA, the CDR3 is TGTGCCAGCAGCCGGGACTCCGGCACAGATACGCAGTATTTT. This sequence encodes CASSRDSGTDTQYF.

The CDR3 bases are TGCAGCGTGGAACCCGGACAGGGGTACTATGGCTACACCTTC. Its translation is CSVEPGQGYYGYTF. This chain links TRBV29-1 with TRBJ1-2, with 9 bases identical to TRBD1. Losses at the gene ends were 6 bases for V and 3 bases for J; bases not matched to a gene: 8. CDR3 length: 14 amino acids. Germline loops: CDR1 SQVTM, CDR2 ANQGSEA.

V gene TRBV5-1 combines with J gene TRBJ2-4; D call uncertain. Germline-derived CDR1 and CDR2 are SGHRS and YFSETQ. CDR3 length: 14 amino acids. V lost 4 bases to trimming and J lost 9 bases, with 17 bases between them. This CDR3 reads CASSPRIRSAIQYF. CDR3 in DNA: TGCGCCAGCAGCCCGAGAATCCGATCCGCCATTCAGTACTTC. Full variable domain (rest looked up from reference TRBV5-1 and TRBJ2-4): KAGVTQTPRYLIKTRGQQVTLSCSPISGHRSVSWYQQTPGQGLQFLFEYFSETQRNKGNFPGRFSGRQFSNSRSEMNVSTLELGDSALYLCASSPRIRSAIQYFGAGTRLSVL.

This chain connects TRBV4-2 to TRBJ1-2; 9 nucleotides agree with TRBD1. The junction had 7 bases not matched to a gene; V was cut back by 2 bases and J by 6 bases. Germline V gene lookup returns CDR1 LGHNA and CDR2 YNFKEQ. This CDR3 is 15 amino acids long. The CDR3 region is CASSQNQGQGDGYTF. The DNA for the CDR3 is TGTGCCAGCAGCCAAAACCAGGGACAGGGAGATGGCTACACCTTC.

The chain combines TRBV5-1 with TRBJ2-7; 7 bases line up with TRBD2. Trimming cost V 4 bases and J 0 bases; bases outside gene matches: 7. The CDR3 is 15 residues long. The germline V gene has CDR1 SGHRS and CDR2 YFSETQ. CDR3 coding DNA: TGCGCCAGCAGCCACCGGGAGGACCTCTCCTACGAGCAGTACTTC. Protein: CASSHREDLSYEQYF. The whole variable domain, remainder taken from reference TRBV5-1 and TRBJ2-7, is KAGVTQTPRYLIKTRGQQVTLSCSPISGHRSVSWYQQTPGQGLQFLFEYFSETQRNKGNFPGRFSGRQFSNSRSEMNVSTLELGDSALYLCASSHREDLSYEQYFGPGTRLTVT.

J is TRBJ2-5 and V is TRBV9; the match to TRBD1 covers 8 bases. Germline CDR1 is SGDLS and CDR2 is YYNGEE. V lost 4 bases, J lost 4 bases, and 12 bases stayed unmatched. This CDR3 spans 16 amino acids. The CDR3 region is CASSPRFTGGRETQYF. The CDR3, as DNA: TGTGCCAGCAGCCCACGATTCACAGGGGGAAGAGAGACCCAGTACTTC.

The chain couples TRBV5-4 to TRBJ2-2; possible D gene TRBD2, 5 bases. CDR1 and CDR2 (germline): SGHNT, YYREEE (reference sequence). The ends were cut back, 4 bases at V and 5 bases at J, with 15 bases in the middle. CDR3 length: 15 amino acids. Here the CDR3 reads CASSHPGGPTGELFF. CDR3 nucleotide sequence: TGTGCCAGCAGCCACCCCGGCGGGCCGACCGGGGAGCTGTTTTTT.

This clone was detected only once. The chain links TRBV2 to TRBJ1-6, with 7 nucleotides matching TRBD1. V shed 8 bases, J shed 3 bases, and the junction held 4 bases outside the gene matches. Germline V gene data show CDR1 as SNHLY and CDR2 as FYNNEI. This CDR3 has 14 amino acids. In DNA form, the CDR3 reads TGTGCCAGCGGCCGGGACAGCTATAATTCACCCCTCCACTTT. Residues: CASGRDSYNSPLHF.

The genes are TRBV19 and TRBJ2-3, with D perhaps matching TRBD2 (5 bases). Looked up from germline, CDR1 is LNHDA and CDR2 is SQIVND (reference sequence). CDR3 length equals 17 residues. V lost 3 bases and J lost 2, with 18 bases in between. This CDR3 is CASSMRGLAQDTDTQYF. CDR3 in DNA: TGTGCCAGTAGTATGCGTGGGCTAGCCCAAGACACAGATACGCAGTATTTT.

The gene calls are TRBV19 and TRBJ1-2; possibly TRBD1 for D (6 bases). The germline gives CDR1 LNHDA, CDR2 SQIVND (reference sequence). V was shortened by 8 bases and J by 0 bases, with 10 bases between the two germline ends. The CDR3 runs 13 residues. For the CDR3, the DNA is TGTGCCAGTGCCGGGACAACTAACTATGGCTACACCTTC. Translating gives CASAGTTNYGYTF. The full variable domain, its missing parts supplied by reference TRBV19 and TRBJ1-2, is DGGITQSPKYLFRKEGQNVTLSCEQNLNHDAMYWYRQDPGQGLRLIYYSQIVNDFQKGDIAEGYSVSREKKESFPLTVTSAQKNPTAFYLCASAGTTNYGYTFGSGTRLTVV.

This sequence joins TRBV9 and TRBJ2-1; D is perhaps TRBD2 (5 bases). Trimming removed 4 bases from V and 6 bases from J, with 14 bases in between. Germline loops: CDR1 SGDLS, CDR2 YYNGEE. This CDR3 has 14 amino acids. CDR3 loop: CASSSRDSINEQFF. Here the CDR3 DNA reads TGTGCCAGCAGCAGCCGGGATTCCATCAATGAGCAGTTCTTC. Combining the CDR3 with reference TRBV9 and TRBJ2-1 gives the whole variable domain DSGVTQTPKHLITATGQRVTLRCSPRSGDLSVYWYQQSLDQGLQFLIQYYNGEERAKGNILERFSAQQFPDLHSELNLSSLELGDSALYFCASSSRDSINEQFFGPGTRLTVL.

The J gene is TRBJ1-6, the V gene TRBV4-3; D unresolved. With 5 bases removed from V and 9 bases from J, the gap between germline ends came to 11 bases. Germline CDR1 LGHNA, CDR2 YSLEER. The CDR3 runs to 13 residues. CDR3 amino acids: CASSSQTGSPLHF. The DNA for the CDR3 is TGCGCCAGCAGCTCCCAAACGGGTTCACCCCTCCACTTT.

The V gene is TRBV5-1, the J gene TRBJ2-5, with D perhaps TRBD1 (6 bases). Trimming removed 3 bases at V and 5 bases at J, with 20 bases between. This CDR3 comprises 16 residues. Germline V gives CDR1 SGHRS, CDR2 YFSETQ. The CDR3 region is CASSSAALPRGETQYF. The CDR3 DNA reads TGCGCCAGCAGCTCGGCGGCACTTCCTAGGGGGGAGACCCAGTACTTC.

This chain joins TRBV14 and TRBJ1-2, with TRBD1 as a possible D gene (6 bases). The germline V gene encodes CDR1 SGHDN and CDR2 FVKESK. The CDR3 contains 17 residues. The V end was cut by 5 bases, the J end by 0 bases, with 19 bases between. CDR3 sequence: CASSDKFQGISNYGYTF. Written as DNA, the CDR3 is TGTGCCAGCAGCGACAAGTTTCAGGGGATTTCTAACTATGGCTACACCTTC.

The V and J genes are TRBV7-9 and TRBJ1-1; D is possibly TRBD1 (6 bases). The germline V gene encodes CDR1 SEHNR and CDR2 FQNEAQ (reference sequence). With 3 bases removed from V and 5 bases from J, the gap between germline ends came to 16 bases. CDR3 length equals 15 residues. CDR3 region: CASSFDLGAETEAFF. CDR3 nucleotide sequence: TGTGCCAGCAGCTTTGATCTGGGGGCGGAGACTGAAGCTTTCTTT.

The CDR3 spells CAISGDRTNTEAFF. The CDR3, as DNA: TGTGCCATCAGTGGAGACAGAACGAACACTGAAGCTTTCTTT. The chain joins TRBV10-3 to TRBJ1-1; the D gene is possibly TRBD1 (5 bases). This CDR3 has 14 amino acids. Germline assignment: CDR1 ENHRY and CDR2 SYGVKD. With 4 bases removed from V and 1 base from J, the gap between germline ends came to 10 bases.

The chain uses TRBV4-1 and TRBJ1-5, with 8 bases matching TRBD1. Germline loops: CDR1 MGHRA, CDR2 YSYEKL. The V gene end was trimmed by 2 bases and the J gene end by 5 bases; junction bases not matched to a gene: 2. This CDR3 region has 14 residues. The CDR3 sequence: CASSQWTGHQPQHF. The CDR3 DNA reads as TGCGCCAGCAGCCAATGGACAGGGCATCAGCCCCAGCATTTT.

The chain carries TRBV7-2 and TRBJ2-1; TRBD1 matches at 9 bases. Germline values: CDR1 SGHTA, CDR2 FQGNSA. This CDR3 has 15 amino acids. J was trimmed by 5 bases and V by 6 bases; bases with no gene match: 8. The CDR3 reads CASSPTGGTHNEQFF. Here the CDR3 DNA reads TGTGCCAGCAGTCCGACAGGGGGTACACACAATGAGCAGTTCTTC.

This clone was recorded a few times. V gene TRBV4-1 combines with J gene TRBJ1-3, with D unclear. Germline V gene lookup returns CDR1 MGHRA and CDR2 YSYEKL. The ends were cut back, 0 bases at V and 0 bases at J, with 3 bases in the middle. The CDR3 loop spans 14 amino acids. CDR3 region: CASSQDHSGNTIYF. CDR3 DNA: TGCGCCAGCAGCCAAGACCACTCTGGAAACACCATATATTTT.

The gene calls are TRBV18 and TRBJ2-2; 12 bases agree with TRBD1. Germline-derived CDR1 and CDR2 are KGHSH and LQKENI. The CDR3 loop spans 16 amino acids. Trimming took 3 bases from V and 3 from J; bases not matched to a gene: 2. CDR3 bases: TGTGCCAGCTCACCGGGACAGGGGGCGTACACCGGGGAGCTGTTTTTT. Translating gives CASSPGQGAYTGELFF.

The CDR3 DNA reads TGTGCCAGCTCACCTCAGGACTCTGGAAACACCATATATTTT. It encodes CASSPQDSGNTIYF. V and J are TRBV18 and TRBJ1-3, with D unresolved. Germline loops: CDR1 KGHSH, CDR2 LQKENI. This CDR3 has 14 residues. V was shortened by 3 bases and J by 0 bases, with 6 bases between the two germline ends. Based on the CDR3 plus reference TRBV18 and TRBJ1-3, the full variable domain is NAGVMQNPRHLVRRRGQEARLRCSPMKGHSHVYWYRQLPEEGLKFMVYLQKENIIDESGMPKERFSAEFPKEGPSILRIQQVVRGDSAAYFCASSPQDSGNTIYFGEGSWLTVV.

The rearrangement links TRBV5-1 to TRBJ2-5; D is ambiguous. The germline gives CDR1 SGHRS, CDR2 YFSETQ. V dropped 4 bases and J dropped 0 bases, with 4 bases sitting between them. This CDR3 is 12 amino acids long. CDR3 nucleotide sequence: TGCGCCAGCAGCCCATACCAAGAGACCCAGTACTTC. The encoded protein is CASSPYQETQYF.

This rearrangement joins TRBV10-1 to TRBJ1-1, with 7 bases matching TRBD1. The J segment lost 0 bases and the V segment lost 9 bases, leaving 4 bases of the junction unmatched. The CDR3 loop spans 13 amino acids. Germline CDR1 and CDR2: WNHNN and SYGVQD (reference sequence). The CDR3 region has the DNA TGCGCCAGTAGGGACAGCCTGAACACTGAAGCTTTCTTT. Amino acids: CASRDSLNTEAFF.

This clone was seen a few times. The CDR3 reads CASSYNREGYEQYF. As DNA, the CDR3 is TGTGCCAGCAGTTACAACAGGGAGGGGTACGAGCAGTACTTC. The rearrangement uses TRBV6-2 or TRBV6-3 and TRBJ2-7, with a weak D call TRBD2 (7 bases). Trimming pared 2 bases from V and 4 bases from J, leaving 12 bases between. From germline, CDR1 is MNHEY and CDR2 SVGEGT. CDR3 size: 14 residues.

The chain is built from TRBV28 and TRBJ1-5; the D gene is possibly TRBD1 (6 bases). The germline V gene encodes CDR1 MDHEN and CDR2 SYDVKM. CDR3 size: 18 residues. V was pared by 5 bases and J by 2 bases, with 22 bases between. CDR3: CASSPSVWAGGGNQPQHF. In nucleotides, the CDR3 is TGTGCCAGCAGTCCTTCAGTATGGGCGGGGGGCGGCAATCAGCCCCAGCATTTT.

The rearrangement links TRBV5-1 to TRBJ2-7; TRBD2 matches 8 bases. The CDR3 contains 15 residues. Trimming took 3 bases from V and 0 from J; bases not matched to a gene: 5. Germline lookup yields CDR1 SGHRS and CDR2 YFSETQ. CDR3 loop: CASSYQSGGSYEQYF. CDR3 DNA: TGCGCCAGCAGCTACCAGAGCGGGGGCTCCTACGAGCAGTACTTC.

This clone was found once. The V gene is TRBV29-1, the J gene TRBJ1-2; D might be TRBD1 (6 bases). Trimming pared 2 bases from V and 7 bases from J, leaving 17 bases between. The CDR3 runs to 14 residues. From germline, CDR1 is SQVTM and CDR2 ANQGSEA. The CDR3 loop is CSVEPGLAGAGYTF. CDR3 DNA: TGCAGCGTTGAACCAGGTTTGGCAGGGGCTGGCTACACCTTC.

This sequence joins TRBV5-6 and TRBJ2-2; D is possibly TRBD1 (5 bases). V lost 2 bases, J lost 3 bases, and 14 bases lay in between. CDR3 size: 16 residues. In germline, CDR1 is SGHDT, CDR2 YYEEEE. CDR3 in amino acids: CASSFRTRSYTGELFF. Here the CDR3 DNA reads TGTGCCAGCAGCTTCAGGACACGGAGTTACACCGGGGAGCTGTTTTTT.

The count of this clone is one. The chain is built from TRBV7-9 and TRBJ1-2; D is uncertain. V lost 2 bases to trimming and J lost 2 bases, with 15 bases between them. The germline CDR1 and CDR2 sequences are SEHNR and FQNEAQ (reference sequence). The CDR3 is made up of 16 amino acids. This CDR3 reads CASSLSPSRENYGYTF. CDR3 nucleotide sequence: TGTGCCAGCAGCTTATCTCCTTCGAGGGAAAACTATGGCTACACCTTC.

V and J are TRBV5-8 and TRBJ1-6; unclear D gene. V dropped 4 bases and J dropped 2 bases, with 13 bases sitting between them. The germline CDR1 and CDR2 sequences are SGHTS and YDEGEE. The CDR3 is 16 amino acids. Written as DNA, the CDR3 is TGTGCCAGCAGCCCCCGAGGAAGGACCTATAATTCACCCCTCCACTTT. Encoded protein: CASSPRGRTYNSPLHF.